This TCR beta chain was sequenced in a study of T cells expressing NK-cell markers. The CDR3 consists of 16 residues. Germline V gives CDR1 SGDLS, CDR2 YYNGEE. With the 5' RACE reads reprocessed, TCRdb shows one record per CDR3 protein and no DNA. This repertoire includes 350,000 to 450,000 distinct CDR3 sequences. The chain couples TRBV9 to TRBJ2-3; lacking DNA, the TRBD1 call made by TCRdb goes unchecked. The sequencing sample was made of blood T cells: a sorted CD56 or NKG2C T cell subset, CD4+ or CD8+ T cells, or bulk PBMC T cells (not recorded which). This TCR came from a man aged 18-70 years in good health. The CDR3 here is CASSDVGRREADTQYF.